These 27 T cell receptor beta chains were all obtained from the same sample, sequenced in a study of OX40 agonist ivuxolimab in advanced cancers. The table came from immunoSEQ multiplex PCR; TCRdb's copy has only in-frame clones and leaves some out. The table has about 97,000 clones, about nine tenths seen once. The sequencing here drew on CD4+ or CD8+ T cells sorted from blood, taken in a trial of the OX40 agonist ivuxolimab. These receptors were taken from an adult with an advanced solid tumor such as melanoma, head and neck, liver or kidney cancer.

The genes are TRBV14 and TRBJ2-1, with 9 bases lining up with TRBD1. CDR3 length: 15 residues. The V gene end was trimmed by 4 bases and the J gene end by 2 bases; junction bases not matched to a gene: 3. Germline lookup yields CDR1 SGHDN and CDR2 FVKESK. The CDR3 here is CASSPRTGAYNEQFF. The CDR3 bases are TGTGCCAGCAGCCCCAGGACAGGGGCCTACAATGAGCAGTTCTTC.

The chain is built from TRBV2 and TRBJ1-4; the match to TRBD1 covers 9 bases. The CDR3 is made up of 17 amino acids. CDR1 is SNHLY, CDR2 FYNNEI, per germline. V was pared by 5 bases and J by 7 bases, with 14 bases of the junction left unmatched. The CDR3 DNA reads TGTGCCAGCAGTACCCAACCGGTAGGGACAGGGTCTGAAAAACTGTTTTTT. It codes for CASSTQPVGTGSEKLFF.

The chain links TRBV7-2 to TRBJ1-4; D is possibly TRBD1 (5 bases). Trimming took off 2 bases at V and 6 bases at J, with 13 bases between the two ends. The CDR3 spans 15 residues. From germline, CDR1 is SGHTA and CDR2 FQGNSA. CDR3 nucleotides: TGTGCCAGCAGCTTACCCGGGACTGTTGATGAAAAACTGTTTTTT. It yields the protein CASSLPGTVDEKLFF. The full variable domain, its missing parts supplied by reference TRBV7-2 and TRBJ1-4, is GAGVSQSPSNKVTEKGKDVELRCDPISGHTALYWYRQSLGQGLEFLIYFQGNSAPDKSGLPSDRFSAERTGGSVSTLTIQRTQQEDSAVYLCASSLPGTVDEKLFFGSGTQLSVL.

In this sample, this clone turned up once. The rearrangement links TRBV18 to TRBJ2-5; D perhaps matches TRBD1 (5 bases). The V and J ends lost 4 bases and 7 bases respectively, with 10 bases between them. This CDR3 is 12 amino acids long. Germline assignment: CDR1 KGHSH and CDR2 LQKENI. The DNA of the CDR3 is TGTGCCAGCTCACGGGCTACAGGGACCCAGTACTTC. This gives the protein CASSRATGTQYF.

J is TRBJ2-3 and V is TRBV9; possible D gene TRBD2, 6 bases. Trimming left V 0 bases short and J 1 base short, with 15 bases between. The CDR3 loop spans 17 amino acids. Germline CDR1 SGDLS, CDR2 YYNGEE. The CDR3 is CASSVEGTGVGTDTQYF. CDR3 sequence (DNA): TGTGCCAGCAGCGTAGAAGGGACGGGAGTGGGCACAGATACGCAGTATTTT.

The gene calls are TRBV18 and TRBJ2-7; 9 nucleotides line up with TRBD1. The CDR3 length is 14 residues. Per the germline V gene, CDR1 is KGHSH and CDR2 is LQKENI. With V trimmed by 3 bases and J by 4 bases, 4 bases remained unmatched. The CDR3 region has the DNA TGTGCCAGCTCACCGGGACAGGGTATATACGAGCAGTACTTC. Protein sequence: CASSPGQGIYEQYF.

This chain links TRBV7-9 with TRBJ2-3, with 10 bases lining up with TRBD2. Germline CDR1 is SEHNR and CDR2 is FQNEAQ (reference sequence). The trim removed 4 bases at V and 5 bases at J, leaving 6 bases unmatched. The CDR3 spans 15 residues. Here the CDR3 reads CASSYGTSAIDTQYF. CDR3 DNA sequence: TGTGCCAGCAGCTACGGGACTAGCGCGATAGATACGCAGTATTTT.

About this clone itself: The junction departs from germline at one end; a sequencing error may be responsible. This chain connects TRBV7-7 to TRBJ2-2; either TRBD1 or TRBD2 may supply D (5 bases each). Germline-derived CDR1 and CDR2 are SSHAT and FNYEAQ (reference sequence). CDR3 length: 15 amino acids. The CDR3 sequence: CASSLAQGSAGELFF. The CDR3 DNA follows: TGTGCTAGCAGCTTAGCCCAGGGTAGCGCCGGGGAGCTGTTTTTT.

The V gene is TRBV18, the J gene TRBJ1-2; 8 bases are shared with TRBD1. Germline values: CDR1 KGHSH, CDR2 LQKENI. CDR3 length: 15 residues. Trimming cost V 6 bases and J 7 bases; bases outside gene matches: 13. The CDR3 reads CASSPDRDPRFGYTF. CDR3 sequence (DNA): TGTGCCAGCTCGCCGGACAGGGATCCTCGATTTGGCTACACCTTC.

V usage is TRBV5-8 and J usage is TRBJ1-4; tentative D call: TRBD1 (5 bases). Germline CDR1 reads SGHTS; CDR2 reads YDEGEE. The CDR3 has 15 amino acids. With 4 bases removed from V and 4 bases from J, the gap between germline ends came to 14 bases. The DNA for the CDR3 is TGTGCCAGCAGCCGCGGGGGGTGGATTAATGAAAAACTGTTTTTT. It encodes CASSRGGWINEKLFF.

This chain's CDR3 is CASSIDRWGKGETQYF. The CDR3 coding sequence is TGTGCCAGTAGTATAGATCGTTGGGGCAAAGGAGAGACCCAGTACTTC. This sequence joins TRBV19 and TRBJ2-5; D is perhaps TRBD1 (5 bases). The CDR3 is made up of 16 amino acids. The germline V and J ends were trimmed by 0 bases and 4 bases, with 15 bases remaining between them. The V gene's germline CDR1 is LNHDA and CDR2 SQIVND (reference sequence).

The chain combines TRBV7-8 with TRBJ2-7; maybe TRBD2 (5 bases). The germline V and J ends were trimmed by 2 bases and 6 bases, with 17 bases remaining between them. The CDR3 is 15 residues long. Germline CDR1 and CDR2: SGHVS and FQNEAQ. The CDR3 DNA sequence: TGTGCCAGCAGCTTAAGGTGGAGTAGCGAAGGCGAGCAGTACTTC. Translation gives CASSLRWSSEGEQYF. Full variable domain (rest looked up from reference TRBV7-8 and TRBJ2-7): GAGVSQSPRYKVAKRGQDVALRCDPISGHVSLFWYQQALGQGPEFLTYFQNEAQLDKSGLPSDRFFAERPEGSVSTLKIQRTQQEDSAVYLCASSLRWSSEGEQYFGPGTRLTVT.

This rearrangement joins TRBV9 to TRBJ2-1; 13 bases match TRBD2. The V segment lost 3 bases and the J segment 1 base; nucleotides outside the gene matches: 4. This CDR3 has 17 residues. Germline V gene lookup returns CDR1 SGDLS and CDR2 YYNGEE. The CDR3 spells CASSARLAGGSYNEQFF. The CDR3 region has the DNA TGTGCCAGCAGCGCTCGACTAGCGGGAGGATCCTACAATGAGCAGTTCTTC.

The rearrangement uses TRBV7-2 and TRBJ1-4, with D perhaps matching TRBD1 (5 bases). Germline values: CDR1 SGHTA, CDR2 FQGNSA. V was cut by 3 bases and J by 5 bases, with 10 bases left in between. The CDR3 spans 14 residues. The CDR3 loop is CASSLGPRNEKLFF. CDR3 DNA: TGTGCCAGCAGCTTGGGACCTAGAAATGAAAAACTGTTTTTT.

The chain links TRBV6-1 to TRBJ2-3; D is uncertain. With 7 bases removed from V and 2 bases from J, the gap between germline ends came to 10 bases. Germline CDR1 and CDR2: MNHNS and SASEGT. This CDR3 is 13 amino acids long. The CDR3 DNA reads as TGTGCCAGCATTTTGACTGTCACAGATACGCAGTATTTT. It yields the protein CASILTVTDTQYF.

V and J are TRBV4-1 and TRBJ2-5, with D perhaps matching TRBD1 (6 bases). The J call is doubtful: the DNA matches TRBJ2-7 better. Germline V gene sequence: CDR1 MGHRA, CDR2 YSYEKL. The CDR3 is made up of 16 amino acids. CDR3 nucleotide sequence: TGCGCCAGCAGCCAAGTTTCGACAGGCCCTCTCTACGAGCAGTACTTC. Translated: CASSQVSTGPLYEQYF.

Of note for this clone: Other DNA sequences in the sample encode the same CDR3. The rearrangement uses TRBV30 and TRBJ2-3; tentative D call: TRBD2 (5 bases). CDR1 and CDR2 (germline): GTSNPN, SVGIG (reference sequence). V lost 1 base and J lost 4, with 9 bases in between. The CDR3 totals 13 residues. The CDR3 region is CAWSGLAADTQYF. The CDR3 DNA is TGTGCCTGGAGTGGCCTAGCAGCAGATACGCAGTATTTT.

This chain's CDR3 is CASRFTATGSYEQYF. The CDR3 nucleotides are TGTGCCAGCAGGTTCACTGCCACAGGCTCCTACGAGCAGTACTTC. This chain uses TRBV6-5 with TRBJ2-7; D may be TRBD1 (5 bases). Per the germline V gene, CDR1 is MNHEY and CDR2 is SVGAGI. Trimming took 6 bases from V and 0 from J, leaving 15 bases between them. CDR3 length: 15 amino acids.

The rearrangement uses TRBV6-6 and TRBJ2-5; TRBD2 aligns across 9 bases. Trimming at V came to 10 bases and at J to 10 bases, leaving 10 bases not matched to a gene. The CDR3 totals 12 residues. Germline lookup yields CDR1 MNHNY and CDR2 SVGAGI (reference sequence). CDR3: CATSGLAGIQYF. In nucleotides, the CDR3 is TGTGCCACCTCGGGACTAGCTGGCATCCAGTACTTC.

DNA for the CDR3: TGTGCCAGCTCACTCCGGACAGATTGGGCGGGTGGCTACACCTTC. Translated, it gives CASSLRTDWAGGYTF. J is TRBJ1-2 and V is TRBV18; TRBD1 is a possible D gene (6 bases). CDR1 and CDR2 (germline): KGHSH, LQKENI. The ends were cut back, 4 bases at V and 7 bases at J, with 19 bases in the middle. This CDR3 has 15 amino acids.

The CDR3 loop reads CASSQEARRGRGYGYTF. The CDR3 nucleotides are TGCGCCAGCAGCCAAGAGGCCCGACGGGGGCGCGGCTATGGCTACACCTTC. This rearrangement joins TRBV4-1 to TRBJ1-2; TRBD1 might be the D (6 bases). Trimming stripped 0 bases from V and 4 bases from J, with 18 bases between. Germline loops: CDR1 MGHRA, CDR2 YSYEKL. The CDR3 runs to 17 residues.

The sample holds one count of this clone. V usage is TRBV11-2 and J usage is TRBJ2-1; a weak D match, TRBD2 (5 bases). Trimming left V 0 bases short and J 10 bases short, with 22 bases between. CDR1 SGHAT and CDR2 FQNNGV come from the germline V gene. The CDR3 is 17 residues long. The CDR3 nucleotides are TGTGCCAGCAGCTTAGAGGCTCCTACTCTAATACCGGGGGAGCAGTTCTTC. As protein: CASSLEAPTLIPGEQFF.

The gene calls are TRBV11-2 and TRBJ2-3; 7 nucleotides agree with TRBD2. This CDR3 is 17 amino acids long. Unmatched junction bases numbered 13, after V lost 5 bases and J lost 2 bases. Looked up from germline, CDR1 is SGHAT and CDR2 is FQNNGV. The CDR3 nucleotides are TGTGCCAGCAGCGATATCGAGGAAGCGGGGCTCACAGATACGCAGTATTTT. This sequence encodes CASSDIEEAGLTDTQYF.

CDR3 protein: CASSLALLAVSNEQFF. CDR3 in DNA: TGTGCCAGCAGCTTAGCTCTACTAGCTGTCTCTAATGAGCAGTTCTTC. This chain links TRBV7-9 with TRBJ2-1; TRBD2 is a possible D gene (6 bases). This CDR3 has 16 residues. V lost 0 bases and J lost 7, with 16 bases in between. CDR1 is SEHNR and CDR2 is FQNEAQ in the germline V gene (reference sequence).

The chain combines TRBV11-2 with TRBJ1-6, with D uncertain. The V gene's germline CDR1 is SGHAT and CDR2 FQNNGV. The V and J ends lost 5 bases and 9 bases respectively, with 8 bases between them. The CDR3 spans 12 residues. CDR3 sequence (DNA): TGTGCCAGCAGCCTAGCCTTTTCACCCCTCCACTTT. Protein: CASSLAFSPLHF. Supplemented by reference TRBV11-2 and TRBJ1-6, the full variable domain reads EAGVAQSPRYKIIEKRQSVAFWCNPISGHATLYWYQQILGQGPKLLIQFQNNGVVDDSQLPKDRFSAERLKGVDSTLKIQPAKLEDSAVYLCASSLAFSPLHFGNGTRLTVT.

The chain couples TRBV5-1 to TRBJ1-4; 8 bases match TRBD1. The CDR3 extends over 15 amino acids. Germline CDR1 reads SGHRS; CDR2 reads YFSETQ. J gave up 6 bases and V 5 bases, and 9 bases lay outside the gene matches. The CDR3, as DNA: TGCGCCAGCAGACCGACCACGGACAGGGATGAAAAACTGTTTTTT. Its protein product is CASRPTTDRDEKLFF.

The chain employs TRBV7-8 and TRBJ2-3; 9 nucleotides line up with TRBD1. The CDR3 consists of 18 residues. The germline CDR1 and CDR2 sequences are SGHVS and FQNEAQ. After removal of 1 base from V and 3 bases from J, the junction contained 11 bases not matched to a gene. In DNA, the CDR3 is TGTGCCAGCAGCTTAGGACTGGGGACAGGGCTGCAGACAGATACGCAGTATTTT. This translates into CASSLGLGTGLQTDTQYF.